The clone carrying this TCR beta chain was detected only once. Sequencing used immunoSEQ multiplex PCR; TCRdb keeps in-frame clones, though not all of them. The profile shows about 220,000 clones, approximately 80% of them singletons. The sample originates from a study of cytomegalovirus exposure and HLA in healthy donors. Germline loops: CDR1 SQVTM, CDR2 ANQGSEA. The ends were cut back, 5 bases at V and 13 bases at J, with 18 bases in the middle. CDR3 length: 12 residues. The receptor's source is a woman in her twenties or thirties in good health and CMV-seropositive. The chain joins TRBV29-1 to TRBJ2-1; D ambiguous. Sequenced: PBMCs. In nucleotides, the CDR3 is TGCAGCGTTCTTGTACACTCCTCGAACCAGTTCTTC. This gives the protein CSVLVHSSNQFF.